The source of this T cell receptor beta chain is a study of siplizumab effects on memory and regulatory T cells. Data came from immunoSEQ multiplex PCR; TCRdb stores just in-frame clones and leaves some out. The table includes tens of thousands of clones, 85% to 95% detected once. CDR3 size: 15 residues. Trimming took off 0 bases at V and 1 base at J, with 10 bases between the two ends. Germline-derived CDR1 and CDR2 are MNHEY and SVGAGI. Sequencing used CD8+ T cells sorted from blood. This sequence joins TRBV6-5 and TRBJ2-7; D tentatively reads TRBD1 or TRBD2 (5 bases each). The sequence derives from a human donor in good health. The CDR3 region has the DNA TGTGCCAGCAGTTACTCGGGGGACGGGTCCTACGAGCAGTACTTC. Translated: CASSYSGDGSYEQYF.